These T cell receptor beta chains were read from a single sample in a study of T cells in localized non-small cell lung cancer. This table comes from immunoSEQ multiplex PCR, and its TCRdb copy is limited to in-frame clones, with some not included. This sample has more than 45,000 clones, with roughly nine tenths found just once. The sample consisted of PBMCs, taken before any cancer treatment. All receptors come from a man aged 40 to 75 with stage II lung adenocarcinoma. Both conserved end residues are part of each CDR3. The order of the fields is D gene, J gene, clone size, V gene, CDR3 protein, CDR3 DNA. A D gene is named only where the DNA matches it firmly. Only some rows state a clone size, as once, few, many or a class for expanded clones.

d_gene: NA; j_gene: TRBJ1-2; abundance: few; v_gene: TRBV21-1; CDR3aa: CASSKGSRQGPDGYTF; CDR3nt: TGTGCCAGCAGCAAAGGGTCGAGACAGGGGCCGGATGGCTACACCTTC
d_gene: NA; j_gene: TRBJ1-1; abundance: NA; v_gene: TRBV5-1; CDR3aa: CASSLSPGMNTEAFF; CDR3nt: TGCGCCAGCAGCTTATCCCCCGGCATGAACACTGAAGCTTTCTTT
d_gene: TRBD2; j_gene: TRBJ2-7; abundance: once; v_gene: TRBV4-2; CDR3aa: CASSQAGLVSNEQYF; CDR3nt: TGTGCCAGCAGCCAAGCGGGACTAGTCTCAAACGAGCAGTACTTC
d_gene: TRBD1; j_gene: TRBJ1-4; abundance: NA; v_gene: TRBV7-9; CDR3aa: CASSLGQGGEKLFF; CDR3nt: TGTGCCAGCAGCTTAGGCCAGGGGGGTGAAAAACTGTTTTTT
d_gene: NA; j_gene: TRBJ2-2; abundance: NA; v_gene: TRBV6-6; CDR3aa: CASTLVGGTGELFF; CDR3nt: TGTGCCAGCACTCTCGTCGGGGGCACCGGGGAGCTGTTTTTT
d_gene: NA; j_gene: TRBJ1-4; abundance: NA; v_gene: TRBV10-3; CDR3aa: CAIKGGDLGKLFF; CDR3nt: TGTGCCATCAAGGGAGGCGATCTTGGAAAACTGTTTTTT
d_gene: TRBD2; j_gene: TRBJ2-1; abundance: NA; v_gene: TRBV7-2; CDR3aa: CASSSAGLAGGREQFF; CDR3nt: TGTGCCAGCAGCTCCGCGGGACTAGCGGGGGGCCGTGAGCAGTTCTTC
d_gene: NA; j_gene: TRBJ2-1; abundance: NA; v_gene: TRBV5-6; CDR3aa: CASSLPSRANEQFF; CDR3nt: TGTGCCAGCAGCTTGCCGTCAAGGGCTAATGAGCAGTTCTTC
d_gene: TRBD1; j_gene: TRBJ2-7; abundance: NA; v_gene: TRBV7-9; CDR3aa: CASSSGTGHYEQYF; CDR3nt: TGTGCCAGCAGCTCCGGGACAGGACACTACGAGCAGTACTTC
d_gene: NA; j_gene: TRBJ2-2; abundance: NA; v_gene: TRBV19; CDR3aa: CASKPPRGSGNTGELFF; CDR3nt: TGTGCCAGTAAGCCCCCCCGAGGGAGTGGGAACACCGGGGAGCTGTTTTTT
d_gene: NA; j_gene: TRBJ2-3; abundance: once; v_gene: TRBV21-1; CDR3aa: CASSNRGQGGGADTQYF; CDR3nt: TGTGCCAGCAGCAACCGGGGACAGGGAGGGGGTGCAGATACGCAGTATTTT
d_gene: NA; j_gene: TRBJ2-1; abundance: once; v_gene: TRBV6-1; CDR3aa: CASSEALENWKFF; CDR3nt: TGTGCCAGCAGTGAAGCCTTAGAGAATTGGAAGTTCTTC
d_gene: NA; j_gene: TRBJ1-5; abundance: NA; v_gene: TRBV18; CDR3aa: CASSPGRGANQPQHF; CDR3nt: TGTGCCAGCTCGCCAGGGAGAGGGGCCAATCAGCCCCAGCATTTT
d_gene: NA; j_gene: TRBJ2-7; abundance: NA; v_gene: TRBV10-3; CDR3aa: CAISYGTSGSEQYF; CDR3nt: TGTGCCATCAGCTATGGGACTTCTGGAAGCGAGCAGTACTTC
d_gene: TRBD2; j_gene: TRBJ2-1; abundance: NA; v_gene: TRBV2; CDR3aa: CASTPLTSGGGGRRFF; CDR3nt: TGTGCCAGCACTCCCCTGACTAGCGGGGGGGGCGGGAGACGGTTCTTC
d_gene: NA; j_gene: TRBJ1-2; abundance: NA; v_gene: TRBV13; CDR3aa: CASSLGEGLNYGYTF; CDR3nt: TGTGCCAGCAGCTTAGGCGAGGGCCTTAACTATGGCTACACCTTC
d_gene: NA; j_gene: TRBJ2-7; abundance: once; v_gene: TRBV21-1; CDR3aa: CASSNLQPAYEQYF; CDR3nt: TGTGCCAGCAGCAATTTACAACCCGCCTACGAGCAGTACTTC
d_gene: NA; j_gene: TRBJ1-1; abundance: NA; v_gene: TRBV5-1; CDR3aa: CASSLVGTARDTEAFF; CDR3nt: TGCGCCAGCAGCTTGGTGGGGACGGCAAGAGACACTGAAGCTTTCTTT
d_gene: NA; j_gene: TRBJ2-7; abundance: NA; v_gene: TRBV7-9; CDR3aa: CASSLTDFYEQYF; CDR3nt: TGTGCCAGCAGCCTGACAGATTTCTACGAGCAGTACTTC
d_gene: NA; j_gene: TRBJ1-1; abundance: NA; v_gene: TRBV30; CDR3aa: CAWSRHSNTEAFF; CDR3nt: TGTGCCTGGAGTCGTCATTCGAACACTGAAGCTTTCTTT
d_gene: NA; j_gene: TRBJ2-4; abundance: NA; v_gene: TRBV5-1; CDR3aa: CASSFNPLGDWAKNIQYF; CDR3nt: TGCGCCAGCAGCTTTAACCCGCTAGGGGACTGGGCCAAAAACATTCAGTACTTC
d_gene: TRBD2; j_gene: TRBJ2-1; abundance: NA; v_gene: TRBV19; CDR3aa: CASTPVGGAYNEQFF; CDR3nt: TGTGCCAGTACCCCGGTCGGGGGGGCTTACAATGAGCAGTTCTTC
d_gene: TRBD2; j_gene: TRBJ2-2; abundance: once; v_gene: TRBV19; CDR3aa: CASKGDGGREGTGELFF; CDR3nt: TGTGCCAGTAAGGGAGATGGCGGGAGGGAAGGCACCGGGGAGCTGTTTTTT
d_gene: NA; j_gene: TRBJ2-3; abundance: NA; v_gene: TRBV5-1; CDR3aa: CASSSVGSSSTDTQYF; CDR3nt: TGCGCCAGCAGCTCGGTGGGGAGCTCTAGCACAGATACGCAGTATTTT
d_gene: NA; j_gene: TRBJ2-5; abundance: NA; v_gene: TRBV7-2; CDR3aa: CASSFLTGVGETQYF; CDR3nt: TGTGCCAGCAGCTTCCTTACGGGGGTGGGAGAGACCCAGTACTTC
d_gene: TRBD1; j_gene: TRBJ1-5; abundance: once; v_gene: TRBV28; CDR3aa: CASSYRQGEQPQHF; CDR3nt: TGTGCCAGCAGCTATCGACAGGGGGAGCAGCCCCAGCATTTT
d_gene: NA; j_gene: TRBJ2-1; abundance: NA; v_gene: TRBV5-1; CDR3aa: CASSLADRLSSYNEQFF; CDR3nt: TGCGCCAGCAGCTTGGCTGACAGGTTAAGCTCCTACAATGAGCAGTTCTTC
d_gene: NA; j_gene: TRBJ1-2; abundance: NA; v_gene: TRBV5-1; CDR3aa: CASSRGQGYGYTF; CDR3nt: TGCGCCAGCAGCCGGGGACAAGGCTATGGCTACACCTTC
d_gene: NA; j_gene: TRBJ1-2; abundance: NA; v_gene: TRBV27; CDR3aa: CASRSKTGPGGYTF; CDR3nt: TGTGCCAGCAGGTCCAAGACAGGACCTGGTGGCTACACCTTC
d_gene: NA; j_gene: TRBJ2-5; abundance: NA; v_gene: TRBV7-6; CDR3aa: CASSSTDGGEETQYF; CDR3nt: TGTGCCAGCAGCTCGACGGACGGGGGAGAAGAGACCCAGTACTTC
d_gene: NA; j_gene: TRBJ1-5; abundance: NA; v_gene: TRBV6-6; CDR3aa: CASSPGTPSNQPQHF; CDR3nt: TGTGCCAGCAGTCCCGGGACACCTAGCAATCAGCCCCAGCATTTT
d_gene: NA; j_gene: TRBJ2-2; abundance: NA; v_gene: TRBV30; CDR3aa: CAWTLGDTGELFF; CDR3nt: TGTGCCTGGACCCTTGGTGACACCGGGGAGCTGTTTTTT